The rows below give T cell receptor beta chains drawn from one sample of a study of blood T cells in healthy people across ages. TCRdb re-derived calls from the 5' RACE reads in MiXCR, one entry per CDR3 protein. This table has about 1.8 million distinct CDR3 sequences, approximately 50% appearing once. The sample consisted of blood. The receptors were sampled from a woman in her forties in good health. CDR3s include the opening cysteine and the closing phenylalanine or tryptophan. The order of the fields is D gene, clone size, CDR3 length, V gene, J gene, CDR3 DNA, CDR3 protein. The D gene is left open where the match is weak. Rows give clone size only sometimes, using once, few, many, or a class for an expanded clone.

TRBD1,few,14,TRBV20-1,TRBJ1-2,TGCAGTGCTAGCAAGACGTCAGGGGGCGAAGGCTACACCTTC,CSASKTSGGEGYTF
TRBD1,few,14,TRBV4-3,TRBJ1-2,TGCGCCAGCAGCCAGGAAGAGACAGGGTTTGGCTACACCTTC,CASSQEETGFGYTF
TRBD1,NA,15,TRBV5-1,TRBJ1-5,TGCGCCAGCAGCTTGGGGACAGGGGAAAATCAGCCCCAGCATTTT,CASSLGTGENQPQHF
NA,NA,14,TRBV5-1,TRBJ1-2,TGCGCCAGCAGTCGTCCAGAGGGTAACTATGGCTACACCTTC,CASSRPEGNYGYTF
TRBD1,once,16,TRBV5-1,TRBJ2-3,TGCGCCAGCAGCTTGGACCGGGACAGGCGCACAGATACGCAGTATTTT,CASSLDRDRRTDTQYF
NA,NA,15,TRBV21-1,TRBJ2-3,TGTGCCAGCAGCAACGTGACTAGCAGCCCAGATACGCAGTATTTT,CASSNVTSSPDTQYF
NA,few,13,TRBV18,TRBJ1-5,TGTGCCAGCGCCCGGGATAGCAATCAGCCCCAGCATTTT,CASARDSNQPQHF
TRBD1,once,14,TRBV25-1,TRBJ1-4,TGTGCCAGCAGTGACCCGGACAGGGGTCAAAAACTGTTTTTT,CASSDPDRGQKLFF
NA,few,16,TRBV29-1,TRBJ1-2,TGCAGCGTTCCGAGAACGGGGCAGGCCCAGGGCTATGGCTACACCTTC,CSVPRTGQAQGYGYTF
TRBD2,NA,15,TRBV15,TRBJ2-3,TGTGCCACCAGCCGACTAGCGGAGTATCCAGATACGCAGTATTTT,CATSRLAEYPDTQYF
NA,few,15,TRBV4-3,TRBJ2-5,TGCGCCAGCAGCCAAGGATTGACAAACCAAGAGACCCAGTACTTC,CASSQGLTNQETQYF
NA,NA,12,TRBV3-1,TRBJ1-4,TGTGCCAGCAGCCCGAACGGGGCAAAACTGTTTTTT,CASSPNGAKLFF
NA,once,14,TRBV4-3,TRBJ2-1,TGCGCCAGCAGCCCTAACGGTCTGCGGAATGAGCAGTTCTTC,CASSPNGLRNEQFF
TRBD1,NA,15,TRBV3-1,TRBJ2-7,TGTGCCAGCAGCCAAGGAGGACAGGGGGCGAGCGAGCAGTACTTC,CASSQGGQGASEQYF
NA,NA,14,TRBV9,TRBJ1-2,TGTGCCAGCAGCCCTAAGGGGCAGGGCTATGGCTACACCTTC,CASSPKGQGYGYTF
TRBD1,once,16,TRBV11-2,TRBJ1-6,TGTGCCAGCACCAACCGCGACAGGGTATACAATTCACCCCTCCACTTT,CASTNRDRVYNSPLHF
TRBD1,NA,19,TRBV7-2,TRBJ2-1,TGTGCCAGCAGCTTAGTGCCCCGTCATACAGGGGACTCCTACAATGAGCAGTTCTTC,CASSLVPRHTGDSYNEQFF
NA,NA,12,TRBV29-1,TRBJ1-5,TGCAGCGTAAGGAATAGCAATCAGCCCCAGCATTTT,CSVRNSNQPQHF
NA,NA,15,TRBV5-1,TRBJ2-1,TGCGCCAGCAGCTTGGCGTGGGTAGGCTACAATGAGCAGTTCTTC,CASSLAWVGYNEQFF
NA,few,12,TRBV6-2/TRBV6-3,TRBJ1-6,TGTGCCAGCGGGGACCTTCGGTCACCCCTCCACTTT,CASGDLRSPLHF
TRBD2,few,17,TRBV28,TRBJ2-1,TGTGCCAGCAGTTTATTTCCTACTAGCGGGGCCTACAATGAGCAGTTCTTC,CASSLFPTSGAYNEQFF
NA,NA,15,TRBV5-1,TRBJ1-6,TGCGCCAGCAGCCCCGGGCCAGAATTTAATTCACCCCTCCACTTT,CASSPGPEFNSPLHF
TRBD1,few,15,TRBV20-1,TRBJ2-7,TGCAGTGCTACTAGGTCGGCAGGGGGCTCCTACGAGCAGTACTTC,CSATRSAGGSYEQYF
TRBD1,NA,15,TRBV28,TRBJ1-4,TGTGCCAGCAGTATACGACAGGGGGCGCTGGAAAAACTGTTTTTT,CASSIRQGALEKLFF
TRBD1,few,13,TRBV24-1,TRBJ2-3,TGTGCCACCCAGGGACAGATCACAGATACGCAGTATTTT,CATQGQITDTQYF
NA,NA,14,TRBV7-2,TRBJ2-5,TGTGCCAGCAGCTTTGGGGGCGACGAGGAGACCCAGTACTTC,CASSFGGDEETQYF
TRBD2,NA,18,TRBV10-1,TRBJ2-1,TGCGCCAGCAGTGAGTCTAGCGGGGGGATTAGCTCCTACAATGAGCAGTTCTTC,CASSESSGGISSYNEQFF
TRBD1,NA,11,TRBV29-1,TRBJ2-7,TGCAGCGGGCCCCAGGGGGACGAGCAGTACTTC,CSGPQGDEQYF
NA,NA,14,TRBV3-1,TRBJ2-5,TGTGCCAGCAGCCTGCGGTTTGAGCAAGAGACCCAGTACTTC,CASSLRFEQETQYF
NA,few,12,TRBV28,TRBJ1-2,TGTGCCAGCACCCCCGGGGTAGGGGGCTACACCTTC,CASTPGVGGYTF
TRBD1,NA,15,TRBV6-1,TRBJ2-3,TGTGCCAGCAGAGGACAGGGACAAAGCACAGATACGCAGTATTTT,CASRGQGQSTDTQYF
NA,NA,19,TRBV6-1,TRBJ2-1,TGTGCCAGCCAAATGTCCCCGGGAAGAGGGGGAAACCTCTACAATGAGCAGTTCTTC,CASQMSPGRGGNLYNEQFF
NA,few,16,TRBV28,TRBJ2-3,TGTGCCAGCCACTCATCTGGGGGCCGCGACACAGATACGCAGTATTTT,CASHSSGGRDTDTQYF
NA,many,14,TRBV12-5,TRBJ2-5,TGTGCTAGTGGTTTGAGCGCCTTTAGTGGGACCCAGTACTTC,CASGLSAFSGTQYF
NA,NA,17,TRBV5-1,TRBJ1-2,TGCGCCAGCAGCCGCGGGGGGGCAGGGCACAATGTCTATGGCTACACCTTC,CASSRGGAGHNVYGYTF
NA,NA,17,TRBV4-2,TRBJ2-3,TGTGCCAGCAGCCAAGAAGGGGGTGGGGGGGAGGCAGATACGCAGTATTTT,CASSQEGGGGEADTQYF
TRBD1,NA,15,TRBV4-3,TRBJ1-6,TGCGCCAGCGGTTGGACAGGGGACTATAATTCACCCCTCCACTTT,CASGWTGDYNSPLHF
NA,few,15,TRBV2,TRBJ2-7,TGTGCCAGCAGTGAAGCTGGGACTTACGCCTACGAGCAGTACTTC,CASSEAGTYAYEQYF
TRBD1,NA,15,TRBV5-1,TRBJ2-7,TGCGCCAGCAGCTTGAACGGACAGGGGGCGAGTGAGCAGTACTTC,CASSLNGQGASEQYF
NA,NA,14,TRBV7-2,TRBJ2-7,TGTGCCAGCAGCTCCCCCCTCCACTCCTACGAGCAGTACTTC,CASSSPLHSYEQYF
NA,few,13,TRBV9,TRBJ1-2,TGTGCCAGCAGCGACGACACGCACTATGGCTACACCTTC,CASSDDTHYGYTF
TRBD1,few,17,TRBV9,TRBJ2-5,TGTGCCAGCAGCGTACGGGGGACAGGTCTCTACCAAGAGACCCAGTACTTC,CASSVRGTGLYQETQYF